This T cell receptor beta chain was observed in a study of OX40 agonist ivuxolimab in advanced cancers. Trimming left V 0 bases short and J 0 bases short, with 11 bases between. Germline values: CDR1 SGHDN, CDR2 FVKESK. The CDR3 covers 16 residues. This table comes from immunoSEQ multiplex PCR, and its TCRdb copy is limited to in-frame clones, with some not included. The top ten hold under 7.5% of the sample, which has 65,000 to 70,000 clones, approximately 90% seen once. The source of this sequence is an adult with an advanced solid tumor such as melanoma, head and neck, liver or kidney cancer. The chain joins TRBV14 to TRBJ1-1; TRBD1 might be the D (5 bases). Sequenced here: CD4+ or CD8+ T cells sorted from blood, sampled in a trial of the OX40 agonist ivuxolimab. In DNA form, the CDR3 reads TGTGCCAGCAGCCAAGAATATCGGGGCTTGAACACTGAAGCTTTCTTT. Translated: CASSQEYRGLNTEAFF.